In its sample, the clone carrying this T cell receptor (beta chain) was seen many times. The antigen remains undetermined. This sample was included in a study of T-cell memory formation after mild COVID-19. Across the study: Among the donors, TCR clusters were largely specific to each donor. Study-wide results and limits: There was a balanced CD4/CD8 profile in clones contracting day 15 to 85, and later expanders leaned CD4+. Nothing confirmed that second-wave clones peaking on day 37 were specific for SARS-CoV-2.

Researchers used 5'RACE with constant-segment primers to make TCR alpha and TCR beta cDNA libraries that carry sample barcodes and UMIs. TCRdb passed the 5' RACE reads through MiXCR, listing each CDR3 protein once. The sample lists roughly 400,000 distinct CDR3 sequences, roughly 18% occurring once. The CDR3 is 22 amino acids. The germline V gene has CDR1 MNHEY and CDR2 SVGAGI. Losses at the gene ends were 11 bases for V and 0 bases for J; bases not matched to a gene: 29. The chain recombines TRBV6-5 with TRBJ2-2; 8 bases are a match to TRBD1. This clonotype originated in a man younger than 35 who had mild COVID-19 (a few samples of this study predate the infection). Cell type and time point are not known. Input material: PBMCs or a T cell subset sorted from them (not recorded which). The CDR3 DNA reads TGTGCCTCGATGCCGGGGCAGGGGGCCCTTGGCAACCGAAATCCGAACACCGGGGAGCTGTTTTTT. Translating gives CASMPGQGALGNRNPNTGELFF.